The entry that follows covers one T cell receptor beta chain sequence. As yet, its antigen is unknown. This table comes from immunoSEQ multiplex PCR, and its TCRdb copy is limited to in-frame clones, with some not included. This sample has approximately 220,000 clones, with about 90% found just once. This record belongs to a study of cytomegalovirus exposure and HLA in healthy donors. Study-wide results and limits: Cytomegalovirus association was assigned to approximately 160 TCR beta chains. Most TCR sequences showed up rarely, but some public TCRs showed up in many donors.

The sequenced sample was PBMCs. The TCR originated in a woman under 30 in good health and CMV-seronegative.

CDR3 loop: CASNNDRAGANVLTF. Here the CDR3 DNA reads TGTGCCAGTAATAACGACAGGGCTGGGGCCAACGTCCTGACTTTC. The chain recombines TRBV19 with TRBJ2-6, with 7 positions matching TRBD1. V lost 7 bases and J lost 2; bases outside the gene matches: 5. This CDR3 comprises 15 residues. The germline V gene has CDR1 LNHDA and CDR2 SQIVND (reference sequence).